This TCR beta chain was sequenced in a study of shared T cell receptors in the human thymus. This clone was picked up one time. Assay: immunoSEQ multiplex PCR; the TCRdb copy retains only in-frame clones and omits some. The table lists 500,000 to 550,000 clones, 75% to 80% of them singletons. The sample also formed part of further work on human thymus T cells.

This TCR was sampled from a boy under two years old with a congenital heart defect. Input material: thymocytes.

The CDR3 loop is CASSGGDVPGHRNTEAFF. DNA for the CDR3: TGTGCCAGCAGCGGAGGAGACGTCCCGGGACACCGGAACACTGAAGCTTTCTTT. The chain joins TRBV5-5 to TRBJ1-1; tentative D call: TRBD1 (6 bases). The V gene's germline CDR1 is SGHKS and CDR2 YYEKEE (reference sequence). The CDR3 sequence is 18 residues long. Trimming pared 4 bases from V and 1 base from J, leaving 23 bases between. The full variable domain, rest sourced from reference TRBV5-5 and TRBJ1-1, is DAGVTQSPTHLIKTRGQQVTLRCSPISGHKSVSWYQQVLGQGPQFIFQYYEKEERGRGNFPDRFSARQFPNYSSELNVNALLLGDSALYLCASSGGDVPGHRNTEAFFGQGTRLTVV.